Listed here are 2 T cell receptor beta chains from one sample, sequenced in a study of T cells in women clearing cervical HPV infection. Sequencing was performed with immunoSEQ multiplex PCR; in TCRdb, only in-frame clones are kept and a portion is missing. This table lists 25,000 to 35,000 clones. The sample taken for sequencing was blood buffy coat. The receptor source for this set is a woman aged 18 to 75 with a cervical HPV16 infection that either progressed to CIN3+ or cleared (not recorded which).

With regard to this clone: Read data end 3 residues before the CDR3 end; the end is taken from the germline J gene. The chain uses TRBV5-5 and TRBJ2-7; 11 bases agree with TRBD2. The ends lost 4 bases at V and 2 bases at J; junction bases unmatched: 5. From germline, CDR1 is SGHKS and CDR2 YYEKEE (reference sequence). The CDR3 length is 15 residues. The CDR3 loop reads CASSTGTSGPYEQYF. The sequenced CDR3 bases are TGTGCCAGCAGCACCGGGACTAGCGGCCCCTACGAG. The entire variable domain, with the rest obtained from reference TRBV5-5 and TRBJ2-7, is as follows: DAGVTQSPTHLIKTRGQQVTLRCSPISGHKSVSWYQQVLGQGPQFIFQYYEKEERGRGNFPDRFSARQFPNYSSELNVNALLLGDSALYLCASSTGTSGPYEQYFGPGTRLTVT.

A note on this clone: The read stops 3 residues short of the end of the CDR3; the missing end is completed from the germline J gene. This chain links TRBV20-1 with TRBJ2-3, with 8 bases aligning to TRBD2. V shed 1 base, J shed 2 bases, and the junction held 11 bases outside the gene matches. CDR3 length equals 17 residues. From germline, CDR1 is DFQATT and CDR2 SNEGSKA (reference sequence). The sequenced CDR3 bases are TGCAGTGCTAGAGGACTAGAGCGGGAGTTGAACACAGATACG. It codes for CSARGLERELNTDT. The whole CDR3 sequence is CSARGLERELNTDTQYF.